This TCR beta chain was sequenced during a study of blood T cell repertoires in COVID-19. About the study: PBMCs, B-cell-depleted T cells, or T cells were the source of the cDNA or gDNA that made up the material.

The germline V gene has CDR1 SQVTM and CDR2 ANQGSEA. With V trimmed by 0 bases and J by 7 bases, 6 bases remained unmatched. The CDR3 length is 14 residues. Sequencing used immunoSEQ multiplex PCR; TCRdb keeps in-frame clones, though not all of them. The data hold 250,000 or so clones, with over 75% observed a single time. Sequenced input: PBMCs or T cells enriched from blood (not recorded which). This chain joins TRBV29-1 and TRBJ1-1, with 9 bases matching TRBD1. The sequence was obtained from a woman in her thirties or forties who had been exposed to COVID-19. CDR3 DNA sequence: TGCAGCGTTGAAGACGGGACAGGGTCCGATGAAGCTTTCTTT. Encoded protein: CSVEDGTGSDEAFF.